The following is a T cell receptor beta chain sequence with its context. No antigen is known for it. The junction differs from germline at one of its ends, possibly a read error. After constant-region reverse-primer amplification, full-length variable regions underwent semi-nested PCR with Nested Universal Primer A. TCRdb used MiXCR to reprocess the 5' RACE reads, holding one entry per CDR3 protein. The sample has 35,000 to 50,000 distinct CDR3 sequences, over 25% seen once. Germline V gives CDR1 LGHNA, CDR2 YNFKEQ. The CDR3 is 15 amino acids. Regarding the study as a whole: The TCR gene usage of tumor memory CD4+ T cells clustered together with blood and lymph node memory CD4+ cells and with lymph node naive CD4+ cells.

The sample comprised memory CD4+ T cells sorted from a lymph node. Subset of the sample: memory CD4+ T cells, CD4+CD45RO+CD25-. The clonotype was recovered from a female donor with breast cancer. The rearrangement uses TRBV4-2 and TRBJ1-5, with TRBD1 as a possible D gene (5 bases). The CDR3 spells CAGSQAGGTLQHQHF. The CDR3 DNA sequence: TGTGCCGGCAGCCAAGCGGGCGGGACGCTTCAGCACCAGCATTTT.